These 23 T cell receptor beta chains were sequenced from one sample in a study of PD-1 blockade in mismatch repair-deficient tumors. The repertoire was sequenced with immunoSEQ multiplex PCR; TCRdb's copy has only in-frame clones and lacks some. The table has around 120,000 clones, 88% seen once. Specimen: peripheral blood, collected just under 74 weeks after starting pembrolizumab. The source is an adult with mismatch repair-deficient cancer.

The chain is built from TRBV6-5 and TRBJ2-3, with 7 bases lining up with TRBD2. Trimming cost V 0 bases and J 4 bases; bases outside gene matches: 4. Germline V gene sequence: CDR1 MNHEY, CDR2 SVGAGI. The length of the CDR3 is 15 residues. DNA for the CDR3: TGTGCCAGCAGTTACTCGAAGGCGGGAGCAGATACGCAGTATTTT. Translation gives CASSYSKAGADTQYF.

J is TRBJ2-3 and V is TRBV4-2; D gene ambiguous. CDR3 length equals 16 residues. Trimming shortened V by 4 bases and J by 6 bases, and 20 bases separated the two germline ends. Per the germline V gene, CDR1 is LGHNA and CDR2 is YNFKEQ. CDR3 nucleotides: TGTGCCAGCAGCCGACTGACTGGGATAGATTCGGATACGCAGTATTTT. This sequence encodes CASSRLTGIDSDTQYF.

CDR3 loop: CASSPLRTGAGELFF. CDR3 DNA sequence: TGTGCCAGCTCACCACTCAGGACTGGAGCGGGGGAGCTGTTTTTT. This chain connects TRBV18 to TRBJ2-2; TRBD2 is a possible D gene (5 bases). Germline CDR1 KGHSH, CDR2 LQKENI. This CDR3 spans 15 amino acids. Deletions cut 1 base from V and 8 bases from J, with 14 bases between.

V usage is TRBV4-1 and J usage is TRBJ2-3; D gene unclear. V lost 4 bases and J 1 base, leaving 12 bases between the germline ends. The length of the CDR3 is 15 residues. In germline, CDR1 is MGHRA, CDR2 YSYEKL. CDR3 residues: CASSRTQHRTDTQYF. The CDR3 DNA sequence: TGCGCCAGCAGCCGAACCCAGCACCGCACAGATACGCAGTATTTT.

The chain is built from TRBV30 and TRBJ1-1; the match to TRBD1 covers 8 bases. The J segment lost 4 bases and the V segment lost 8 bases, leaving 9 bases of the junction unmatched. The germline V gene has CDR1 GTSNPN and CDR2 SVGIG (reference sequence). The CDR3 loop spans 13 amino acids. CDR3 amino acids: CAGDRGKGTEAFF. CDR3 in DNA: TGTGCCGGAGACAGGGGTAAGGGCACTGAAGCTTTCTTT.

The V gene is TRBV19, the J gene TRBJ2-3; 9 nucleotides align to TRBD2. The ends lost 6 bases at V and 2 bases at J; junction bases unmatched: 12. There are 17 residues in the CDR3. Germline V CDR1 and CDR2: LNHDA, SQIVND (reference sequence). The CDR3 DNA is TGTGCCAGTAGAGGGGCTAGCGGGATGGGGTTCACAGATACGCAGTATTTT. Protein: CASRGASGMGFTDTQYF.

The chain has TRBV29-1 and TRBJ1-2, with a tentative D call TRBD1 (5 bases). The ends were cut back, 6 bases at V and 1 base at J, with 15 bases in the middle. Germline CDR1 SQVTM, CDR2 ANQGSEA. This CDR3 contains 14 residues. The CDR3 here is CSVAGAASNYGYTF. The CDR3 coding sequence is TGCAGCGTGGCCGGGGCAGCAAGTAACTATGGCTACACCTTC. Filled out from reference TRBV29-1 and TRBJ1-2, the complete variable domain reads SAVISQKPSRDICQRGTSLTIQCQVDSQVTMMFWYRQQPGQSLTLIATANQGSEATYESGFVIDKFPISRPNLTFSTLTVSNMSPEDSSIYLCSVAGAASNYGYTFGSGTRLTVV.

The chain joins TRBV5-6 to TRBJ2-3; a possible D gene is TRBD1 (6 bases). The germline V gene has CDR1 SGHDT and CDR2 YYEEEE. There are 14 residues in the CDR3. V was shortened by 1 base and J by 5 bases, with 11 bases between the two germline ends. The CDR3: CASSLSPGEDTQYF. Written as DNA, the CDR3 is TGTGCCAGCAGCTTGTCCCCAGGGGAAGATACGCAGTATTTT. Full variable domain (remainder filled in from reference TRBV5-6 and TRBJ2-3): DAGVTQSPTHLIKTRGQQVTLRCSPKSGHDTVSWYQQALGQGPQFIFQYYEEEERQRGNFPDRFSGHQFPNYSSELNVNALLLGDSALYLCASSLSPGEDTQYFGPGTRLTVL.

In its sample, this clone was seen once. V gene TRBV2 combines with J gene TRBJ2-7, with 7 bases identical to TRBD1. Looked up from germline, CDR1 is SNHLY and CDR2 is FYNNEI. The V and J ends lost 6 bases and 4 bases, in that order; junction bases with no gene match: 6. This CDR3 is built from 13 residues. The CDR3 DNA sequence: TGTGCCAGCAGGGAGAACAGGGGATACGAGCAGTACTTC. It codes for CASRENRGYEQYF.

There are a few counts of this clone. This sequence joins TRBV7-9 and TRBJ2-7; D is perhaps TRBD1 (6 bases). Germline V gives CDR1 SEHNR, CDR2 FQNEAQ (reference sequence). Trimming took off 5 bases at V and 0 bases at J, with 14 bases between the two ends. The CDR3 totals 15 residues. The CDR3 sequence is CASSGRTEYSYEQYF. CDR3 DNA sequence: TGTGCCAGCAGCGGGCGGACAGAATACTCCTACGAGCAGTACTTC.

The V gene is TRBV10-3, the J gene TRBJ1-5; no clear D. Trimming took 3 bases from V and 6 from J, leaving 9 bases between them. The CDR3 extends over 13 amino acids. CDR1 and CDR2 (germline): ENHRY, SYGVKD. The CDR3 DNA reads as TGTGCCATCAGTGACGGGGAGGTTCAGCCCCAGCATTTT. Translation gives CAISDGEVQPQHF.

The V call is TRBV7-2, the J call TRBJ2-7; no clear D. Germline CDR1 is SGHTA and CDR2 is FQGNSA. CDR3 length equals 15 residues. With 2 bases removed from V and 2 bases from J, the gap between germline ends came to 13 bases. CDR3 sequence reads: CASSLSVDPTYEQYF. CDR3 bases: TGTGCCAGCAGCTTATCAGTGGACCCCACCTACGAGCAGTACTTC.

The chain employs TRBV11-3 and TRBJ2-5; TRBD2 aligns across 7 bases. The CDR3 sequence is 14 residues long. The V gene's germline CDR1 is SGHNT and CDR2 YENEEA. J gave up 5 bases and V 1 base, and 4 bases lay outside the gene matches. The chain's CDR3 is CASSLAAGRETQYF. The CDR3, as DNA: TGTGCCAGCAGCTTAGCAGCCGGGAGGGAGACCCAGTACTTC.

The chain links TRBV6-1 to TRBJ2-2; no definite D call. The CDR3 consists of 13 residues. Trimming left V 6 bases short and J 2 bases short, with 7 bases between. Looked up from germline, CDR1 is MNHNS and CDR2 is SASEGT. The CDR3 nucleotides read TGTGCCAGCAGCCCCGCAAACACCGGGGAGCTGTTTTTT. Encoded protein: CASSPANTGELFF.

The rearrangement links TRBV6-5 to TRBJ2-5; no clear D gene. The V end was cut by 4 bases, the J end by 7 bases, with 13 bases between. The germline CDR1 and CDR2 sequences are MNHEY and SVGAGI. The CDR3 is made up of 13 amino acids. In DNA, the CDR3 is TGTGCCAGCAGTTCCCCAGGCACTGGGACCCAGTACTTC. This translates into CASSSPGTGTQYF.

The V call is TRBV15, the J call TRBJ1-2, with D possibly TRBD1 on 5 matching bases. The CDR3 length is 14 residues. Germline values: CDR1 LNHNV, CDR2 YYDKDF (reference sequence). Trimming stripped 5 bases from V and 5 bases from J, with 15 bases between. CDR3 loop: CATSGTEQNYGYTF. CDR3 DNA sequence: TGTGCCACCAGCGGGACGGAACAAAATTATGGCTACACCTTC. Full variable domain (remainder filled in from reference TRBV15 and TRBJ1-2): DAMVIQNPRYQVTQFGKPVTLSCSQTLNHNVMYWYQQKSSQAPKLLFHYYDKDFNNEADTPDNFQSRRPNTSFCFLDIRSPGLGDTAMYLCATSGTEQNYGYTFGSGTRLTVV.

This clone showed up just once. The CDR3 DNA reads as TGCGCCAGCAGCTTGTGGCGTGACACCGGGGAGCTGTTTTTT. It specifies CASSLWRDTGELFF. The chain employs TRBV5-1 and TRBJ2-2; D uncertain. CDR1 and CDR2 (germline): SGHRS, YFSETQ. V was cut by 1 base and J by 3 bases, with 7 bases left in between. This CDR3 region has 14 residues.

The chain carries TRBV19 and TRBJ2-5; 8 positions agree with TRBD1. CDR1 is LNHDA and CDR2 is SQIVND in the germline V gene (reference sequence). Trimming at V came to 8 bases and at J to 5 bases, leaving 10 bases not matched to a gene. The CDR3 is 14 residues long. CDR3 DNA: TGTGCCAGTGCGGAGACAGGGGCTTTCGAGACCCAGTACTTC. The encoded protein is CASAETGAFETQYF.

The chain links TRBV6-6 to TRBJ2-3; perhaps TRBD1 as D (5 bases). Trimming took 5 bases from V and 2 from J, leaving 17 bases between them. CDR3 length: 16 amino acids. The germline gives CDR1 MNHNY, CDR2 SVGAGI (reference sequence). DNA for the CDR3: TGTGCCAGCAGTAGGACCCATCACAGGAACACAGATACGCAGTATTTT. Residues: CASSRTHHRNTDTQYF.

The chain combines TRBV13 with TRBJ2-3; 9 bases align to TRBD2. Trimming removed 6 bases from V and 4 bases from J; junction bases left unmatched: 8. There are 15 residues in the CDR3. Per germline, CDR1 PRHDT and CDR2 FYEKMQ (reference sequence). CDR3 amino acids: CASRDSGSGADTQYF. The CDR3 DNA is TGTGCCAGCAGGGATAGCGGGAGTGGGGCAGATACGCAGTATTTT.

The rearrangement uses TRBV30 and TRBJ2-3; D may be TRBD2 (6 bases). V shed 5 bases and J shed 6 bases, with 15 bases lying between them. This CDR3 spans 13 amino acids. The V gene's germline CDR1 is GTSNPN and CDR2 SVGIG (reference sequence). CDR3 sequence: CAWAGTSRDTQYF. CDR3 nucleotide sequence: TGTGCCTGGGCCGGGACTTCAAGGGATACGCAGTATTTT.

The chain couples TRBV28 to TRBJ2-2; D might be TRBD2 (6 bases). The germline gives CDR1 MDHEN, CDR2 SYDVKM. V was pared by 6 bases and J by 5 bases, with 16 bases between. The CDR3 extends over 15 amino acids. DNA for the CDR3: TGTGCCAGCAGAACTAGGACTAAAAGGACCGGGGAGCTGTTTTTT. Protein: CASRTRTKRTGELFF.

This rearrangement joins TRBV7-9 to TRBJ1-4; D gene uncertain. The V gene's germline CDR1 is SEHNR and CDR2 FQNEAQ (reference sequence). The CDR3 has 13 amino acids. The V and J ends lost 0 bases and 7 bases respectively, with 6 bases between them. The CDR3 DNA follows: TGTGCCAGCAGCTTAGCGCTAGGTGAAAAACTGTTTTTT. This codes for CASSLALGEKLFF.